This entry lists 13 T cell receptor beta chains sequenced from one sample in a study of cytomegalovirus exposure and HLA in healthy donors. PCR was performed using 60 Vbeta and 13 Jbeta primers. Produced via immunoSEQ multiplex PCR; TCRdb's table is partial and in-frame only. The profile covers 95,000 to 150,000 clones, with over 60% appearing a single time and approximately 6% taken by the ten largest. Sequencing was carried out using PBMCs. These receptors all come from a woman between 40 and 50 years old in good health and CMV-seronegative.

V and J are TRBV27 and TRBJ1-4; weak D call: TRBD1 (6 bases). The CDR3 runs to 15 residues. Between the trimmed V and J ends, which lost 5 bases and 6 bases, there was a span of 16 bases. CDR1 is MNHEY, CDR2 SMNVEV, per germline (reference sequence). The CDR3 region is CASSPIRGTDEKLFF. Written as DNA, the CDR3 is TGTGCCAGCAGTCCGATCAGGGGTACGGATGAAAAACTGTTTTTT.

The chain uses TRBV2 and TRBJ1-5; TRBD1 matches at 7 bases. Germline lookup yields CDR1 SNHLY and CDR2 FYNNEI. This CDR3 contains 14 residues. The trim removed 9 bases at V and 6 bases at J, leaving 11 bases unmatched. This chain's CDR3 is CASNWDSPIQPQHF. Here the CDR3 DNA reads TGTGCCAGTAATTGGGACAGTCCGATTCAGCCCCAGCATTTT.

J is TRBJ1-5 and V is TRBV7-9; 9 bases fit TRBD1. This CDR3 has 16 amino acids. After removal of 4 bases from V and 11 bases from J, the junction contained 15 bases not matched to a gene. Per the germline V gene, CDR1 is SEHNR and CDR2 is FQNEAQ (reference sequence). In DNA form, the CDR3 reads TGTGCCAGCAGCTCCGGCGGGGACAGGGACCCTCTGGCCCAGCATTTT. Its protein product is CASSSGGDRDPLAQHF.

As to this clone: A junction end diverges from the germline sequence, so it may reflect a read error. The J gene is TRBJ2-4, the V gene TRBV5-6, with TRBD2 matching over 7 bases. Germline V lookup: CDR1 SGHDT, CDR2 YYEEEE. The CDR3 runs 14 residues. CDR3 nucleotide sequence: TGTGCCAGCACCTTGGATCCGGGGGGAAACATTCAGTACTTC. Protein sequence: CASTLDPGGNIQYF.

The chain employs TRBV27 and TRBJ1-2; tentatively, D is TRBD1 (5 bases). V gave up 6 bases and J gave up 4 bases, with 18 bases separating them. Looked up from germline, CDR1 is MNHEY and CDR2 is SMNVEV (reference sequence). This CDR3 has 15 residues. The CDR3 loop is CASSPFSAGLYGYTF. The CDR3 DNA sequence: TGTGCCAGCAGCCCCTTTTCGGCGGGACTCTATGGCTACACCTTC.

The chain employs TRBV19 and TRBJ1-2; a possible D gene is TRBD1 (5 bases). Trimming took off 4 bases at V and 8 bases at J, with 14 bases between the two ends. CDR3 size: 13 residues. CDR1 and CDR2 (germline): LNHDA, SQIVND (reference sequence). In nucleotides, the CDR3 is TGTGCCAGTAGTACTGACCTCGGGGGAGGCTACACCTTC. Its translation: CASSTDLGGGYTF.

V usage is TRBV6-1 and J usage is TRBJ2-7; 14 bases align to TRBD2. CDR3 length equals 14 residues. V shed 4 bases, J shed 5 bases, and the junction held 1 base outside the gene matches. Germline assignment: CDR1 MNHNS and CDR2 SASEGT. This chain's CDR3 is CASSGLAGGDEQYF. The CDR3 DNA is TGTGCCAGCAGTGGACTAGCGGGAGGGGACGAGCAGTACTTC.

The sample holds one count of this clone. The chain uses TRBV21-1 and TRBJ1-4; the table gives TRBD1 as D, unverified against the DNA. TRBV21-1 is a known pseudogene. CDR3 size: 15 residues. CDR3 protein: CASSNRDSYNEKLFF. The CDR3 DNA reads TGTGCCAGCAGCAACAGGGACAGTTATAATGAAAAACTGTTTTTT.

V is TRBV2 and J is TRBJ2-3, with 9 bases matching TRBD2. The CDR3 runs 15 residues. The trim removed 3 bases at V and 6 bases at J, leaving 7 bases unmatched. Germline lookup yields CDR1 SNHLY and CDR2 FYNNEI. This CDR3 reads CASSEGLAGTDTQYF. DNA of the CDR3: TGTGCCAGCAGTGAGGGGCTAGCGGGAACGGATACGCAGTATTTT.

The V and J genes are TRBV6-4 and TRBJ1-5, with no clear D. V was trimmed by 3 bases and J by 3 bases, leaving 12 bases between them. The V gene's germline CDR1 is MRHNA and CDR2 SNTAGT. The CDR3 has 15 residues. The CDR3 nucleotides read TGTGCCAGCAGTGAGGGTAGCGGGTCCAATCAGCCCCAGCATTTT. Residues: CASSEGSGSNQPQHF.

V is TRBV28 and J is TRBJ1-1, with D hard to call. CDR3 length: 12 amino acids. Between the trimmed V and J ends, which lost 6 bases and 5 bases, there was a span of 10 bases. The germline V gene has CDR1 MDHEN and CDR2 SYDVKM. CDR3 protein: CASSSDWTEAFF. In DNA, the CDR3 is TGTGCCAGCAGCTCCGACTGGACTGAAGCTTTCTTT.

This clone was seen a few times. The rearrangement joins TRBV25-1 to TRBJ1-6; maybe TRBD1 (6 bases). The CDR3 consists of 16 residues. V was clipped by 5 bases and J by 0 bases, with 11 bases between them. Germline V lookup: CDR1 MGHDK, CDR2 SYGVNS. The CDR3 DNA sequence: TGTGCCAGCAGTCTTACAGGGAGCTCCTATAATTCACCCCTCCACTTT. Encoded protein: CASSLTGSSYNSPLHF.

This clone was observed once. The CDR3 bases are TGTGCCAGCAGTGATTCGGGTTCTGAGCAGTTCTTC. It yields the protein CASSDSGSEQFF. This chain connects TRBV2 to TRBJ2-1, with unresolved D. V gave up 3 bases and J gave up 9 bases, with 9 bases separating them. The length of the CDR3 is 12 residues. Looked up from germline, CDR1 is SNHLY and CDR2 is FYNNEI.